Reported below is one T cell receptor beta chain. This specimen comes from a study of blood T cells in healthy people across ages. The ends were cut back, 5 bases at V and 3 bases at J, with 11 bases in the middle. Germline V gene data show CDR1 as SGHTA and CDR2 as FQGNSA. CDR3 size: 13 residues. Sample-barcoded 5' priming and a J-beta primer mix drove a second PCR of roughly 6 to 12 cycles. Using its own MiXCR run on the 5' RACE reads, TCRdb lists one record per CDR3 protein. Here the sample spans over 500,000 distinct CDR3 sequences, over 40% being singletons. The sequenced sample consisted of blood. J is TRBJ2-7 and V is TRBV7-2, with unresolved D. This TCR derives from a woman older than 75 in good health. This CDR3 reads CASSGQDLYEQYF. The CDR3 bases are TGTGCCAGCAGCGGGCAAGACCTCTACGAGCAGTACTTC.